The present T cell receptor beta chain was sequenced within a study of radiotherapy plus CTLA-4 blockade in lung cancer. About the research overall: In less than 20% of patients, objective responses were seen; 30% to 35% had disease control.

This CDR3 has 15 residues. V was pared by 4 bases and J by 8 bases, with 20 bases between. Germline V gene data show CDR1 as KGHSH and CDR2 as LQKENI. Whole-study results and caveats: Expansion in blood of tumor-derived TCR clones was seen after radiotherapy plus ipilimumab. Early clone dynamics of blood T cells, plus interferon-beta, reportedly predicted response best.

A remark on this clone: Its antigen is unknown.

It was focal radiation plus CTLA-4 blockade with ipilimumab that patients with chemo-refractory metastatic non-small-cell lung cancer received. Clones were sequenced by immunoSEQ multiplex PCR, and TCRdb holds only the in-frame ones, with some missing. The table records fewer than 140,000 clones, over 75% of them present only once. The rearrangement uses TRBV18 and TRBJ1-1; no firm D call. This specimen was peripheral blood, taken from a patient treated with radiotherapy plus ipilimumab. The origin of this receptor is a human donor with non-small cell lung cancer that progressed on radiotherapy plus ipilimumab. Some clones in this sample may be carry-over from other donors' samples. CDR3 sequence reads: CASSRGFSDGLEAFF. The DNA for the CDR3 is TGTGCCAGCTCACGGGGATTTAGTGATGGGCTGGAAGCTTTCTTT.